Below are 25 T cell receptor beta chains sequenced from a single sample in a study of cytomegalovirus exposure and HLA in healthy donors. PCR primers comprised 60 Vbeta and 13 Jbeta primers. Measured with immunoSEQ multiplex PCR; TCRdb has only the in-frame clones, and not every one. The table shows 95,000 to 130,000 clones, with 9.5% occurring only once. Material: PBMCs. The receptors originated from a man aged 25 to 45 in good health and CMV-seronegative.

This clone was counted only a few times. V gene TRBV19 combines with J gene TRBJ1-4, with D uncertain. CDR3 size: 12 residues. Germline V CDR1 and CDR2: LNHDA, SQIVND (reference sequence). The V and J ends lost 5 bases and 8 bases respectively, with 9 bases between them. The CDR3, as DNA: TGTGCCAGTAGTCTGGGGAGAGAAAAACTGTTTTTT. Its protein product is CASSLGREKLFF.

The chain recombines TRBV25-1 with TRBJ1-2, with TRBD1 matching 8 bases. The junction had 4 bases not matched to a gene; V was cut back by 6 bases and J by 4 bases. The CDR3 has 13 residues. CDR1 and CDR2 from the germline V gene are MGHDK and SYGVNS. The CDR3 coding sequence is TGTGCCAGCAGCGGACAGGGACCCTATGGCTACACCTTC. Its translation is CASSGQGPYGYTF.

This sequence joins TRBV5-1 and TRBJ1-2, with a tentative D call TRBD1 (6 bases). CDR3 size: 14 residues. V lost 1 base, J lost 7 bases, and 14 bases lay in between. The germline V gene has CDR1 SGHRS and CDR2 YFSETQ. The CDR3 loop is CASSLTQGYPGYTF. CDR3 sequence (DNA): TGCGCCAGCAGCTTGACTCAGGGGTATCCTGGCTACACCTTC. The complete variable domain, with remaining parts taken from reference TRBV5-1 and TRBJ1-2, reads KAGVTQTPRYLIKTRGQQVTLSCSPISGHRSVSWYQQTPGQGLQFLFEYFSETQRNKGNFPGRFSGRQFSNSRSEMNVSTLELGDSALYLCASSLTQGYPGYTFGSGTRLTVV.

This clone was seen only a few times. J is TRBJ2-7 and V is TRBV7-9; D might be TRBD2 (6 bases). V was trimmed by 1 base and J by 6 bases, leaving 28 bases between them. The germline CDR1 and CDR2 sequences are SEHNR and FQNEAQ (reference sequence). The CDR3 sequence is 19 residues long. Here the CDR3 reads CASSLVRSTFRSAGGEQYF. The CDR3 DNA reads TGTGCCAGCAGCTTAGTCCGGAGCACCTTTCGTTCTGCCGGGGGCGAGCAGTACTTC.

In nucleotides, the CDR3 is TGTGCCAGCAGTTTAGCGGGAGGAGGCACAGATACGCAGTATTTT. Translated: CASSLAGGGTDTQYF. The chain joins TRBV27 to TRBJ2-3, with 8 bases lining up with TRBD2. Germline-derived CDR1 and CDR2 are MNHEY and SMNVEV (reference sequence). Trimming cost V 2 bases and J 1 base; bases outside gene matches: 2. This CDR3 is built from 15 residues.

J is TRBJ1-1 and V is TRBV21-1; the table assigns TRBD1, which was not confirmed against the DNA. TRBV21-1 is a documented pseudogene. The CDR3 runs 14 residues. CDR3: CARKEGTGNTEAFF. As DNA, the CDR3 is TGTGCCAGAAAAGAAGGGACAGGAAACACTGAAGCTTTCTTT.

The genes are TRBV27 and TRBJ2-7; tentatively, D is TRBD2 (6 bases). Deletions cut 5 bases from V and 2 bases from J, with 16 bases between. The length of the CDR3 is 15 residues. The germline V gene encodes CDR1 MNHEY and CDR2 SMNVEV (reference sequence). CDR3 sequence: CASSRPTGGTYEQYF. As DNA, the CDR3 is TGTGCCAGCAGTCGACCGACTGGGGGGACCTACGAGCAGTACTTC.

To note about this clone: Other nucleotide sequences in the sample specify the same CDR3. This chain links TRBV5-1 with TRBJ2-2, with a tentative D call TRBD2 (5 bases). Trimming cost V 0 bases and J 5 bases, with 23 bases left between them. The germline CDR1 and CDR2 sequences are SGHRS and YFSETQ. The CDR3 is 19 residues long. The DNA of the CDR3 is TGCGCCAGCAGCTTGGCCCTTGCCGGAAGCGGCGGGCCAACCGGGGAGCTGTTTTTT. Translated, it gives CASSLALAGSGGPTGELFF.

The chain combines TRBV20-1 with TRBJ1-2, with D maybe TRBD1 (5 bases). V was clipped by 3 bases and J by 8 bases, with 10 bases between them. The germline CDR1 and CDR2 sequences are DFQATT and SNEGSKA (reference sequence). This CDR3 contains 11 residues. Here the CDR3 reads CSASLGVGYTF. For the CDR3, the DNA is TGCAGTGCTAGTTTAGGGGTCGGCTACACCTTC.

V and J are TRBV7-8 and TRBJ2-7; possible D gene TRBD1, 6 bases. The CDR3 covers 13 residues. CDR1 and CDR2 from the germline V gene are SGHVS and FQNEAQ. Trimming took 8 bases from V and 2 from J, leaving 13 bases between them. CDR3 DNA sequence: TGTGCCAGCTCTCGGACAGTAGCCTACGAGCAGTACTTC. Amino acids: CASSRTVAYEQYF.

This clone showed up just once. The chain recombines TRBV6-6 with TRBJ2-7; a possible D gene is TRBD1 (7 bases). The germline CDR1 and CDR2 sequences are MNHNY and SVGAGI (reference sequence). CDR3 length: 15 residues. V was pared by 0 bases and J by 1 base, with 10 bases between. Here the CDR3 reads CASSYSTGTSYEQYF. The CDR3 nucleotides read TGTGCCAGCAGTTACTCGACAGGGACTTCCTACGAGCAGTACTTC.

This clone was seen a few times. The J gene is TRBJ2-4, the V gene TRBV30; 8 bases are shared with TRBD2. CDR3 length: 17 residues. V lost 3 bases, J lost 2 bases, and 12 bases stayed unmatched. From germline, CDR1 is GTSNPN and CDR2 SVGIG (reference sequence). CDR3 in DNA: TGTGCCTGGAGCGGGGGGGTCCCCGGACAGACCAAAAACATTCAGTACTTC. Protein sequence: CAWSGGVPGQTKNIQYF. The full variable domain, rest sourced from reference TRBV30 and TRBJ2-4, is SQTIHQWPATLVQPVGSPLSLECTVEGTSNPNLYWYRQAAGRGLQLLFYSVGIGQISSEVPQNLSASRPQDRQFILSSKKLLLSDSGFYLCAWSGGVPGQTKNIQYFGAGTRLSVL.

This clone was detected only a few times. V gene TRBV30 combines with J gene TRBJ1-2; 7 bases agree with TRBD1. After removal of 4 bases from V and 7 bases from J, the junction contained 12 bases not matched to a gene. The germline CDR1 and CDR2 sequences are GTSNPN and SVGIG (reference sequence). The CDR3 covers 14 residues. This CDR3 reads CAWTRTGIFFGYTF. The CDR3 DNA reads as TGTGCCTGGACCAGGACAGGAATTTTTTTTGGCTACACCTTC.

This clone was observed a few times. The chain employs TRBV6-4 and TRBJ2-1; 15 nucleotides line up with TRBD2. The germline V gene has CDR1 MRHNA and CDR2 SNTAGT. Trimming took 7 bases from V and 10 from J; bases not matched to a gene: 11. This CDR3 has 16 amino acids. DNA of the CDR3: TGTGCCAGCACCGAAGACCCGGGACTAGCGGGAGGAGAGCAGTTCTTC. As protein: CASTEDPGLAGGEQFF.

This clone appeared a few times. At the DNA level, this CDR3 is encoded by other sequences in the same sample as well. The chain couples TRBV5-4 to TRBJ2-7; D gene unclear. Per germline, CDR1 SGHNT and CDR2 YYREEE (reference sequence). This CDR3 comprises 12 residues. V was pared by 0 bases and J by 4 bases, with 5 bases between. CDR3 sequence: CASSLERYEQYF. CDR3 nucleotides: TGTGCCAGCAGCTTGGAGAGGTACGAGCAGTACTTC.

This clone occurred a few times. The chain recombines TRBV13 with TRBJ2-7; 9 bases align to TRBD1. This CDR3 is built from 15 residues. CDR1 and CDR2 from the germline V gene are PRHDT and FYEKMQ (reference sequence). After removal of 3 bases from V and 5 bases from J, the junction contained 8 bases not matched to a gene. The CDR3 DNA sequence: TGTGCCAGCAGCTTCCGGGACAGGGTATCGAACGAGCAGTACTTC. This gives the protein CASSFRDRVSNEQYF.

The CDR3 DNA reads as TGTGCCAGCAGCTTAGCGTGGGACTCGAACATTAGGGGCCCCGAGCAGTACTTC. This sequence encodes CASSLAWDSNIRGPEQYF. This sequence joins TRBV7-8 and TRBJ2-7, with D possibly TRBD2 on 6 matching bases. CDR1 and CDR2 (germline): SGHVS, FQNEAQ. V dropped 0 bases and J dropped 6 bases, with 24 bases sitting between them. This CDR3 is built from 18 residues.

The chain carries TRBV4-3 and TRBJ2-2, with TRBD1 identical over 7 bases. This CDR3 spans 17 amino acids. Trimming took 0 bases from V and 6 from J; bases not matched to a gene: 10. Per the germline V gene, CDR1 is LGHNA and CDR2 is YSLEER. CDR3 sequence: CASSQDPRAGQAGELFF. The DNA for the CDR3 is TGCGCCAGCAGCCAAGATCCACGGGCAGGACAGGCCGGGGAGCTGTTTTTT.

This clone appeared a few times. The chain carries TRBV27 and TRBJ1-1, with D perhaps TRBD1 (5 bases). The V end was cut by 2 bases, the J end by 3 bases, with 7 bases between. Per germline, CDR1 MNHEY and CDR2 SMNVEV (reference sequence). The CDR3 is made up of 13 amino acids. The CDR3 spells CASSLRGYTEAFF. The DNA for the CDR3 is TGTGCCAGCAGTTTACGGGGGTACACTGAAGCTTTCTTT.

This clone was detected a few times. The chain uses TRBV30 and TRBJ1-4; 12 bases are a match to TRBD1. CDR1 is GTSNPN, CDR2 SVGIG, per germline (reference sequence). V dropped 0 bases and J dropped 2; count of bases not matched to a gene: 1. The length of the CDR3 is 16 residues. CDR3 loop: CAWSVGTGGTNEKLFF. The CDR3 bases are TGTGCCTGGAGTGTGGGGACAGGGGGCACTAATGAAAAACTGTTTTTT.

Only a few counts were recorded for this clone. This rearrangement joins TRBV9 to TRBJ2-7; 9 nucleotides line up with TRBD1. Germline-derived CDR1 and CDR2 are SGDLS and YYNGEE. CDR3 length: 15 residues. The V gene end was trimmed by 0 bases and the J gene end by 5 bases; junction bases not matched to a gene: 6. The CDR3 is CASSVGHRGRDEQYF. The CDR3 DNA reads TGTGCCAGCAGCGTAGGTCACAGGGGGCGAGACGAGCAGTACTTC.

This clone was recorded a few times. The rearrangement uses TRBV6-1 and TRBJ2-7; D possibly corresponds to TRBD2 (7 bases). Germline values: CDR1 MNHNS, CDR2 SASEGT. The CDR3 consists of 14 residues. V was trimmed by 6 bases and J by 1 base, leaving 13 bases between them. The CDR3 loop is CASSERDTSYEQYF. CDR3 sequence (DNA): TGTGCCAGCAGCGAGCGGGACACGTCCTACGAGCAGTACTTC.

This clone came up a few times. The genes are TRBV7-9 and TRBJ2-1, with 9 bases that match TRBD1. CDR3 length equals 15 residues. The ends lost 2 bases at V and 6 bases at J; junction bases unmatched: 5. In germline, CDR1 is SEHNR, CDR2 FQNEAQ (reference sequence). Here the CDR3 DNA reads TGTGCCAGCAGCTTACTGGGACAGGGAGGCAATGAGCAGTTCTTC. Its translation: CASSLLGQGGNEQFF. Combining the CDR3 with reference TRBV7-9 and TRBJ2-1 gives the whole variable domain DTGVSQNPRHKITKRGQNVTFRCDPISEHNRLYWYRQTLGQGPEFLTYFQNEAQLEKSRLLSDRFSAERPKGSFSTLEIQRTEQGDSAMYLCASSLLGQGGNEQFFGPGTRLTVL.

The chain combines TRBV5-6 with TRBJ2-4; D might be TRBD2 (5 bases). The V end lost 0 bases, the J end lost 0 bases, and 16 bases lay between the germline ends. The CDR3 totals 18 residues. Germline-derived CDR1 and CDR2 are SGHDT and YYEEEE. The DNA of the CDR3 is TGTGCCAGCAGCTTGGCCTTTAGGGAGACCTTAGCCAAAAACATTCAGTACTTC. Protein sequence: CASSLAFRETLAKNIQYF.

This clone was found a few times. The gene calls are TRBV10-3 and TRBJ1-2, with D perhaps matching TRBD1 (5 bases). Trimming cost V 3 bases and J 7 bases, with 18 bases left between them. The CDR3 is 15 amino acids. The germline V gene has CDR1 ENHRY and CDR2 SYGVKD. CDR3: CAISENRGSSFGYTF. The CDR3 DNA is TGTGCCATCAGTGAAAACCGGGGGAGTTCATTTGGCTACACCTTC.